Below are 24 T cell receptor beta chains sequenced from a single sample in a study of breast tumors, draining lymph nodes, adjacent tissues. Breast cancer patients provided tissue from their axillary draining lymph nodes. TCRdb reprocessed the multiplex PCR reads via MiXCR and lists one record per CDR3 protein. The sample comprises some 130,000 distinct CDR3 sequences, 15% to 20% of which are singletons, and less than 4% rests with the top ten. The sample was axillary lymph node tissue. Source of these receptors: a female donor with breast cancer. Some clones in this sample may be carry-over from other donors' samples.

In this sample, this clonotype turned up many times. The gene calls are TRBV5-5 and TRBJ2-3; 10 bases fit TRBD2. The CDR3 covers 17 residues. The germline gives CDR1 SGHKS, CDR2 YYEKEE (reference sequence). The ends lost 2 bases at V and 4 bases at J; junction bases unmatched: 10. The CDR3 nucleotides read TGTGCCAGCAGCTTTACGAAGACTAGCGGGCGCGCAGATACGCAGTATTTT. This translates into CASSFTKTSGRADTQYF.

This clonotype appeared once. J is TRBJ1-6 and V is TRBV28; TRBD1 matches at 8 bases. The V and J ends lost 7 bases and 8 bases, in that order; junction bases with no gene match: 10. CDR1 is MDHEN and CDR2 is SYDVKM in the germline V gene. The CDR3 is made up of 15 amino acids. CDR3 loop: CASIPGGQGYSPLHF. The CDR3, as DNA: TGTGCCAGCATCCCAGGAGGACAGGGCTATTCACCCCTCCACTTT.

At least ten counts were recorded for this clonotype. The CDR3 DNA reads as TGCGCCAGCAGCTCCGGGACTAGCGGGAGTGACCTCTGGTACAATGAGCAGTTCTTC. Translated: CASSSGTSGSDLWYNEQFF. This chain connects TRBV5-1 to TRBJ2-1; 14 nucleotides match TRBD2. Losses at the gene ends were 3 bases for V and 4 bases for J; bases not matched to a gene: 12. The CDR3 runs 19 residues. The V gene's germline CDR1 is SGHRS and CDR2 YFSETQ. Full variable domain (remainder filled in from reference TRBV5-1 and TRBJ2-1): KAGVTQTPRYLIKTRGQQVTLSCSPISGHRSVSWYQQTPGQGLQFLFEYFSETQRNKGNFPGRFSGRQFSNSRSEMNVSTLELGDSALYLCASSSGTSGSDLWYNEQFFGPGTRLTVL.

This clonotype was counted at least ten times. V and J are TRBV7-9 and TRBJ1-4; D might be TRBD1 (6 bases). The CDR3 sequence is 14 residues long. Trimming stripped 4 bases from V and 7 bases from J, with 13 bases between. CDR1 and CDR2 from the germline V gene are SEHNR and FQNEAQ (reference sequence). CDR3 bases: TGTGCCAGCAGCTCTACAGGGTTGGTTGAAAAACTGTTTTTT. Protein: CASSSTGLVEKLFF.

To note about this clonotype: At one end, the junction sequence differs from germline, possibly due to a read error. The gene calls are TRBV5-1 and TRBJ2-6, with a tentative D call TRBD1 (5 bases). Germline-derived CDR1 and CDR2 are SGHRS and YFSETQ. The CDR3 is 14 amino acids. The CDR3 DNA follows: TGCGCCAGCAGAGAAAACTCTGGGGCCAACGCCCTGACTTTC. It is translated as CASRENSGANALTF.

This clonotype was counted at least ten times. The rearrangement joins TRBV20-1 to TRBJ2-3; TRBD2 is a possible D gene (5 bases). Germline CDR1 reads DFQATT; CDR2 reads SNEGSKA (reference sequence). This CDR3 is built from 12 residues. The CDR3 loop reads CAHPGSTDTQYF. The CDR3 coding sequence is TGCGCCCACCCGGGGAGCACAGATACGCAGTATTTT.

This clonotype came up many times. The chain carries TRBV28 and TRBJ2-7; TRBD2 might be the D (5 bases). The CDR3 is 15 amino acids. Trimming took 3 bases from V and 3 from J, leaving 15 bases between them. The germline V gene has CDR1 MDHEN and CDR2 SYDVKM. In DNA, the CDR3 is TGTGCCAGCAGTTTGGATGTCACCCGGGGCTACGAGCAGTACTTC. Its protein is CASSLDVTRGYEQYF.

This clonotype was seen at least ten times. This rearrangement joins TRBV5-1 to TRBJ2-5, with D hard to call. CDR1 and CDR2 (germline): SGHRS, YFSETQ. CDR3 length: 14 residues. Deletions cut 4 bases from V and 9 bases from J, with 19 bases between. The CDR3 nucleotides read TGCGCCAGCAGCCCTATCGGGCAGGTTGGGGCCCAGTACTTC. Its translation: CASSPIGQVGAQYF.

The chain couples TRBV19 to TRBJ2-3; TRBD2 matches 10 bases. The germline V gene has CDR1 LNHDA and CDR2 SQIVND (reference sequence). The CDR3 sequence is 16 residues long. V was pared by 5 bases and J by 4 bases, with 9 bases of the junction left unmatched. CDR3 in amino acids: CASSDASGGSPDTQYF. As DNA, the CDR3 is TGTGCCAGTAGTGATGCTAGCGGGGGATCCCCAGATACGCAGTATTTT. The full variable domain, its missing parts supplied by reference TRBV19 and TRBJ2-3, is DGGITQSPKYLFRKEGQNVTLSCEQNLNHDAMYWYRQDPGQGLRLIYYSQIVNDFQKGDIAEGYSVSREKKESFPLTVTSAQKNPTAFYLCASSDASGGSPDTQYFGPGTRLTVL.

This clonotype came up once. Possible read error: a much larger clone is one base away. The chain carries TRBV12-3 or TRBV12-4 and TRBJ2-1; D ambiguous. The CDR3 runs to 10 residues. The DNA of the CDR3 is TGTGCCAGCAGTAGATATGAGCAGTCCTTC. It encodes CASSRYEQSF.

Turning to this clonotype: One junction end disagrees with the germline gene, perhaps due to a read error. V and J are TRBV5-6 and TRBJ1-4, with D tentatively TRBD1 (5 bases). This CDR3 region has 13 residues. CDR1 is SGHDT, CDR2 YYEEEE, per germline. Written as DNA, the CDR3 is TGTGCCAGCAGCCTCCGGCAGGGCGGGAAACCGTTTTTT. It is translated as CASSLRQGGKPFF.

About this clonotype itself: At one end the junction does not follow the germline gene, possibly because of a read error. The V call is TRBV11-2, the J call TRBJ2-1, with a weak D call TRBD2 (6 bases). Germline V gives CDR1 SGHAT, CDR2 FQNNGV. CDR3 length equals 13 residues. CDR3: CASSRGSYNEQLF. The CDR3 coding sequence is TGTGCCAGCAGCCGGGGGTCCTACAATGAGCAGCTCTTC. The full variable domain, with the rest looked up from reference TRBV11-2 and TRBJ2-1, is EAGVAQSPRYKIIEKRQSVAFWCNPISGHATLYWYQQILGQGPKLLIQFQNNGVVDDSQLPKDRFSAERLKGVDSTLKIQPAKLEDSAVYLCASSRGSYNEQLFGPGTRLTVL.

This clonotype was observed many times. The chain carries TRBV29-1 and TRBJ2-5; D call uncertain. Trimming shortened V by 2 bases and J by 4 bases, and 8 bases separated the two germline ends. The CDR3 runs to 12 residues. Germline loops: CDR1 SQVTM, CDR2 ANQGSEA. In DNA, the CDR3 is TGCAGCGTTGAAAGGGCTAGAGAGACCCAGTACTTC. Its translation: CSVERARETQYF.

This clonotype appeared many times. The rearrangement joins TRBV20-1 to TRBJ2-1; 9 bases match TRBD2. The CDR3 has 14 amino acids. Per the germline V gene, CDR1 is DFQATT and CDR2 is SNEGSKA (reference sequence). V trimming: 7 bases; J trimming: 8 bases; junction bases outside the gene matches: 12. CDR3 nucleotides: TGCAGTGAGCGGGGGGCAACCCCCAGCCATGAGCAGTTCTTC. It specifies CSERGATPSHEQFF.

This chain joins TRBV2 and TRBJ2-3; TRBD1 might be the D (6 bases). Per the germline V gene, CDR1 is SNHLY and CDR2 is FYNNEI. This CDR3 region has 13 residues. Between the trimmed V and J ends, which lost 6 bases and 11 bases, there was a span of 18 bases. The CDR3 DNA follows: TGTGCCAGCAGCTCAGGGGCACTTAGCATGCAGTATTTT. It yields the protein CASSSGALSMQYF.

About this clonotype: A clone one base away is much larger, so this may be a read error. The rearrangement links TRBV19 to TRBJ1-5, with TRBD1 as a possible D gene (5 bases). V lost 9 bases and J lost 4, with 10 bases in between. This CDR3 region has 12 residues. Looked up from germline, CDR1 is LNHDA and CDR2 is SQIVND (reference sequence). CDR3 in DNA: TGTGCCAGCACCAGGGAAAATCAGCCCCAGCATTTT. The encoded protein is CASTRENQPQHF.

In this sample, this clonotype turned up many times. The chain uses TRBV20-1 and TRBJ2-7; D is ambiguous. Trimming removed 3 bases at V and 6 bases at J, with 15 bases between. CDR3 size: 13 residues. Per the germline V gene, CDR1 is DFQATT and CDR2 is SNEGSKA (reference sequence). The DNA for the CDR3 is TGCAGTGCTAGGCCTTCCAACGTGGGCGAGCAGTACTTC. Protein: CSARPSNVGEQYF.

For this clonotype: A clone one base away is much larger, so this may be a read error. This chain uses TRBV10-3 with TRBJ1-2; TRBD1 matches 10 bases. Germline V gene sequence: CDR1 ENHRY, CDR2 SYGVKD. J was trimmed by 8 bases and V by 6 bases; bases with no gene match: 12. The length of the CDR3 is 15 residues. As DNA, the CDR3 is TGTGCCATCAGGATCGGGACAGGGGTAACCCGAGGCTACACCTTC. This translates into CAIRIGTGVTRGYTF.

The rearrangement links TRBV6-1 to TRBJ2-7; D possibly uses TRBD1 or TRBD2 (5 bases each). Germline CDR1 is MNHNS and CDR2 is SASEGT. Between the trimmed V and J ends, which lost 6 bases and 0 bases, there was a span of 18 bases. This CDR3 contains 16 residues. DNA for the CDR3: TGTGCCAGCAGACCCCCTGGGGCGGGCAGCTCCTACGAGCAGTACTTC. Protein: CASRPPGAGSSYEQYF.

This clonotype has at least ten counts. The CDR3, as DNA: TGCGCCAGCAGCCCCACGGGGGGGAGGATCGAGCAGTACTTC. It encodes CASSPTGGRIEQYF. The chain recombines TRBV4-1 with TRBJ2-7, with 8 bases matching TRBD2. Germline V gene data show CDR1 as MGHRA and CDR2 as YSYEKL. This CDR3 has 14 residues. The V segment lost 4 bases and the J segment 6 bases; nucleotides outside the gene matches: 8.

This clonotype has ten or more counts. This sequence joins TRBV29-1 and TRBJ2-3; 15 positions match TRBD2. The CDR3 consists of 15 residues. Trimming at V came to 5 bases and at J to 6 bases, leaving 6 bases not matched to a gene. Germline V lookup: CDR1 SQVTM, CDR2 ANQGSEA. The CDR3 region is CSVKGLAGGRDTQYF. The CDR3 DNA reads TGCAGCGTTAAGGGACTAGCGGGGGGCCGGGATACGCAGTATTTT.

This clonotype was detected a few times. The V call is TRBV19, the J call TRBJ2-4; 13 nucleotides agree with TRBD2. This CDR3 comprises 14 residues. Unmatched junction bases numbered 3, after V lost 10 bases and J lost 3 bases. Looked up from germline, CDR1 is LNHDA and CDR2 is SQIVND (reference sequence). The DNA for the CDR3 is TGTGCCACTCGACTAGCGGGAGGCAAAAACATTCAGTACTTC. Protein sequence: CATRLAGGKNIQYF. The full variable domain, its missing parts supplied by reference TRBV19 and TRBJ2-4, is DGGITQSPKYLFRKEGQNVTLSCEQNLNHDAMYWYRQDPGQGLRLIYYSQIVNDFQKGDIAEGYSVSREKKESFPLTVTSAQKNPTAFYLCATRLAGGKNIQYFGAGTRLSVL.

At least ten counts were recorded for this clonotype. The chain employs TRBV20-1 and TRBJ2-1; 11 bases are shared with TRBD1. CDR1 is DFQATT and CDR2 is SNEGSKA in the germline V gene (reference sequence). CDR3 length: 16 amino acids. J lost 2 bases, V lost 5 bases, and 8 bases had no gene match. The chain's CDR3 is CSAGRTGGRTYNEQFF. DNA of the CDR3: TGCAGTGCTGGGAGGACAGGGGGCCGGACCTACAATGAGCAGTTCTTC.

The chain couples TRBV27 to TRBJ2-1; the match to TRBD2 covers 9 bases. With V trimmed by 2 bases and J by 8 bases, 7 bases remained unmatched. Per germline, CDR1 MNHEY and CDR2 SMNVEV (reference sequence). The CDR3 has 15 residues. CDR3 in amino acids: CASSLRRGGRDEQFF. CDR3 bases: TGTGCCAGCAGTTTAAGGCGGGGGGGCCGGGATGAGCAGTTCTTC.